This record looks at one T cell receptor beta chain sequence and its context. V shed 3 bases and J 4 bases; nucleotides not matched to a gene: 20. The CDR3 runs to 19 residues. CDR1 and CDR2 (germline): SQVTM, ANQGSEA. This sample stems from a study of T cells in localized non-small cell lung cancer. Some clones are missing from TCRdb's copy, which holds only in-frame ones; the method was immunoSEQ multiplex PCR. This table holds 2,500 to 3,000 clones, roughly 25% found once. The rearrangement links TRBV29-1 to TRBJ2-5; 10 nucleotides align to TRBD1. The receptor comes from a male donor older than 55 with stage I lung adenocarcinoma. The starting material was lung tumor tissue, obtained before any cancer treatment. CDR3 in amino acids: CSVDFYLSGTGVFRETQYF. Written as DNA, the CDR3 is TGCAGCGTTGATTTTTATTTGTCTGGGACAGGGGTGTTTAGAGAGACCCAGTACTTC.